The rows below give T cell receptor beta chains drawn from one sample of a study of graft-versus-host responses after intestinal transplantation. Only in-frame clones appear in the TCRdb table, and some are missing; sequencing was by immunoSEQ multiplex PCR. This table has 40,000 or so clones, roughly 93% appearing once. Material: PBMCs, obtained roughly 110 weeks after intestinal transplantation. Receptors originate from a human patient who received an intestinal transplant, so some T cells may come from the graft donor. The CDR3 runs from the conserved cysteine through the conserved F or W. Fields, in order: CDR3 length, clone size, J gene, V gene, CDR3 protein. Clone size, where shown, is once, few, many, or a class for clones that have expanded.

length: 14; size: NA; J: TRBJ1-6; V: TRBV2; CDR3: CASSDWFLGGPLHF
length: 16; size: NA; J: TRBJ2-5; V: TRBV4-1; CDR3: CASSQLEIAGVETQYF
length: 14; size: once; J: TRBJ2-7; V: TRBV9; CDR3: CASSVYSGGDEQYF
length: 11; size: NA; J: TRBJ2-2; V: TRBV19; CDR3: CASSSTGELFF
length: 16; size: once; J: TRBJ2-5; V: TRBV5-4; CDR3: CASSLVAGAMGGTQYF
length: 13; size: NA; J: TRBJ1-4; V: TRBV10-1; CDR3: CASSDGRGRRLFF
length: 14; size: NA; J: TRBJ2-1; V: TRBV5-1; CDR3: CASTPRTGAGEQFF
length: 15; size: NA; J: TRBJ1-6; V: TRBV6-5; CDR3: CASTLRALGNSPLHF
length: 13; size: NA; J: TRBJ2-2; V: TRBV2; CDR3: CARGGMGTGELFF
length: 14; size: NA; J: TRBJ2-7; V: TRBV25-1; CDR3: CASSEFGGAYEQYF
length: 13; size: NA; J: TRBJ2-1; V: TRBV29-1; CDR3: CSVGRVPYNEQFF
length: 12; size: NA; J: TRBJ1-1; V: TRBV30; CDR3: CAWSGMNTEAFF
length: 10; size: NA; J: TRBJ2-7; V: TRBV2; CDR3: CASSDLQGYF
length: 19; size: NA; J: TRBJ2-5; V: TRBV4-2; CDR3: CASSQGSGTSGLYQEIQYF
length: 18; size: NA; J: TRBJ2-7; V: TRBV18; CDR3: CASSPYPWDGTGTYEQYF
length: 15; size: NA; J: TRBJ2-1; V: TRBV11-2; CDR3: CASSLEKYAYNEQFF
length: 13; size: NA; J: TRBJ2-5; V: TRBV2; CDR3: CASRGQVQETQYF
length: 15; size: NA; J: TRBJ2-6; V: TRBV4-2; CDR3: CASSQAGSGANVLTF
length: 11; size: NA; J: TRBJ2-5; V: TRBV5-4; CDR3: CASSWMETQYF
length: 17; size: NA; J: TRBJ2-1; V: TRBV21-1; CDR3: CASRIRMLHHSDNEQFF
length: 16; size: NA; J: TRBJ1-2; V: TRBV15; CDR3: CATSRDGGGTYYGYTF
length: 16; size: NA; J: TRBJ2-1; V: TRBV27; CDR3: CASSTIAGGSYNEQFF
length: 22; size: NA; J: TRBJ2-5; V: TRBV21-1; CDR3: CASSEKTSGRAWSRPKEETQYF
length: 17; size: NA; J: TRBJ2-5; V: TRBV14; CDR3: CASSPKARAPGQETQYF
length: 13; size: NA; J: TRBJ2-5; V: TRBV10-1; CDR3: CASSEEGEETQYF
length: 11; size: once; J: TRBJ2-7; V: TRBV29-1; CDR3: CSGGENYEQYF
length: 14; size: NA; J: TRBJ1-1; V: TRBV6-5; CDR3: CASSPGLLPGRAFF
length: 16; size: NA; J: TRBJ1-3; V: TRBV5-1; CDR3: CASSAGDRSSGNTIYF
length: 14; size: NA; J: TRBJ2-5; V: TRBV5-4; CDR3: CASSPLAAQETQYF
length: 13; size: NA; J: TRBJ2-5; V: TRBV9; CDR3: CASSGIGGETQYF
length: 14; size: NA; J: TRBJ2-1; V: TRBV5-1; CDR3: CASSQGTYGDEQFF
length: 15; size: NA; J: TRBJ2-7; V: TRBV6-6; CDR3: CASSTPRTGSNEQYF
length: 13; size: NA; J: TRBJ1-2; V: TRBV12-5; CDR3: CASTSGTPYGYTF
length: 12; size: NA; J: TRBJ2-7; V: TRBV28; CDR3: CASSLKVAEQYF
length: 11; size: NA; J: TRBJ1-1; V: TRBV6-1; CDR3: CASNSGLGAFF
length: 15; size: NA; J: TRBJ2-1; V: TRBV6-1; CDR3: CASRPGTRIWWMQFF
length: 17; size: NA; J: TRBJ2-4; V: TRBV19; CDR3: CASSIEDRGMSRNIQYF
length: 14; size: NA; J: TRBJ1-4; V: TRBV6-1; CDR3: CASTQGGTNEKLFF
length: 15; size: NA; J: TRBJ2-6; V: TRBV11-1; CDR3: CASSFPASGANVLTF
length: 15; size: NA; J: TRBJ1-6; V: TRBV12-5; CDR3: CASGPWDRENSPLHF
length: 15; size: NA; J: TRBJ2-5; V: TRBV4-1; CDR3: CASSPQTGFGETQYF
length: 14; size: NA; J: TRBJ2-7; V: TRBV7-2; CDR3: CASRRAGATYEQYF
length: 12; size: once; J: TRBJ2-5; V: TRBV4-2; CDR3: CASSQGARTQYF
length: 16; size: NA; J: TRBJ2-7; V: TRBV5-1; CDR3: CASSQTTGTLTYEQYF
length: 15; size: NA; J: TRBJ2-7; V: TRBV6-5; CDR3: CASSTGTPISYEQYF
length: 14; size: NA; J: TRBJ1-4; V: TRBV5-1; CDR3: CASSYQGTNEKLFF
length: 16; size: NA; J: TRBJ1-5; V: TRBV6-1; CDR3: CASSAGSSRGNQPQHF